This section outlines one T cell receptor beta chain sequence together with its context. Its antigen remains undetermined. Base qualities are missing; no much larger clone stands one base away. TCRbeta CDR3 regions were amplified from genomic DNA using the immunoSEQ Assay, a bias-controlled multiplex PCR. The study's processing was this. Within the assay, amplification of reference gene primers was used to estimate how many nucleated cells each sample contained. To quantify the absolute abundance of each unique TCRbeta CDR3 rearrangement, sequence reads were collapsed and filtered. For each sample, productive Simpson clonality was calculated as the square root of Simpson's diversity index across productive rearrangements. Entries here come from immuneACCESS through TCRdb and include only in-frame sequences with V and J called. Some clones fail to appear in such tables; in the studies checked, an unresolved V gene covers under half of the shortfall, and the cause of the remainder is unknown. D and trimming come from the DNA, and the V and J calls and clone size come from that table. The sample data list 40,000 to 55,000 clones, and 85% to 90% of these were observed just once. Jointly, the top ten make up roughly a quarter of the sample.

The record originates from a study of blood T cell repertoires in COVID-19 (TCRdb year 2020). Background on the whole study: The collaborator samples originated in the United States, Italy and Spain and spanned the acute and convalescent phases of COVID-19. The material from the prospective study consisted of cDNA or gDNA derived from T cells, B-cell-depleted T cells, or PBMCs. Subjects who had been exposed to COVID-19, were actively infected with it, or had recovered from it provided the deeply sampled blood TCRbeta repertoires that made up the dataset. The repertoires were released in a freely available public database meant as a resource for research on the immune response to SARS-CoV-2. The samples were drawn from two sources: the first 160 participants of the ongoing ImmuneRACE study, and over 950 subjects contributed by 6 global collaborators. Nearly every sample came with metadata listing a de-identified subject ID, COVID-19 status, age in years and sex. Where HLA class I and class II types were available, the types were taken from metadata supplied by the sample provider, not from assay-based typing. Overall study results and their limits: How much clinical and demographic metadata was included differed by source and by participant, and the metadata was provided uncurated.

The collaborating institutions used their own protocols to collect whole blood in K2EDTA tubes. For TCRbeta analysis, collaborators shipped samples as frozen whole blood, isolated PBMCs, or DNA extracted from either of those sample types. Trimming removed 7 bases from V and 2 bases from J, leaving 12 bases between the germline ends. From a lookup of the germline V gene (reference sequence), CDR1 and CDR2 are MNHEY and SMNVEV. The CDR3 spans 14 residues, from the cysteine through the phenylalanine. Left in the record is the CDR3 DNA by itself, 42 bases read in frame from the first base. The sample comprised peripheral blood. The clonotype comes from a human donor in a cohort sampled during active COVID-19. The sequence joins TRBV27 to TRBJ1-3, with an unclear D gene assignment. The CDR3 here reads CASTTGGAGNTIYF. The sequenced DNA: TGTGCCAGCACCACGGGCGGGGCTGGAAACACCATATATTTT.